The present T cell receptor (beta chain) was sequenced within a study of Tregs in tolerant kidney transplant recipients. Unstimulated regulatory T cells (CD4+CD25+CD127-), CD4+CD25- non-regulatory cells, CD4 and CD8 cells were FACS-sorted from thawed PBMCs. There are a few counts of this clone. Germline-derived CDR1 and CDR2 are SGHKS and YYEKEE (reference sequence). J lost 9 bases, V lost 0 bases, and 10 bases had no gene match. CDR3 size: 15 residues. Profiled with immunoSEQ multiplex PCR; TCRdb holds only in-frame clones, not every one. The repertoire consists of approximately 93,000 clones, with 93% occurring once and the leading ten covering 0.35% to 0.55%.

This rearrangement joins TRBV5-5 to TRBJ2-7, with 9 bases matching TRBD2. The material sequenced was CD4+ T cells from blood, taken before the transplant. The receptor was isolated from a human donor who received a combined kidney and bone marrow transplant. CDR3 nucleotide sequence: TGTGCCAGCAGCTTGGCGGCTAGCGGGGAACACCCGCAGTACTTC. Its protein is CASSLAASGEHPQYF.